The sequence of this T cell receptor (beta chain) was determined in a study of cytomegalovirus exposure and HLA in healthy donors. PCR amplification relied on 60 Vbeta primers (plus 13 Jbeta primers). Profiling relied on immunoSEQ multiplex PCR, and the TCRdb table lists in-frame clones only, not all of them. The sample lists 140,000 or so clones, approximately 80% occurring once. Study conclusions and caveats: A list of more than 150 TCR beta chains associated with cytomegalovirus was given.

Concerning this clone itself: Its matching antigen is unknown.

The CDR3 is 17 residues long. Trimming took 5 bases from V and 0 from J, leaving 16 bases between them. Germline lookup yields CDR1 MNHEY and CDR2 SMNVEV (reference sequence). Sequencing was carried out using PBMCs. The origin of this receptor is a woman aged 55-75 years in good health and CMV-seropositive. The chain couples TRBV27 to TRBJ2-2; no definite D call. CDR3 coding DNA: TGTGCCAGCAGTCTCTCTAGTGGCCTCGCGAACACCGGGGAGCTGTTTTTT. It codes for CASSLSSGLANTGELFF.